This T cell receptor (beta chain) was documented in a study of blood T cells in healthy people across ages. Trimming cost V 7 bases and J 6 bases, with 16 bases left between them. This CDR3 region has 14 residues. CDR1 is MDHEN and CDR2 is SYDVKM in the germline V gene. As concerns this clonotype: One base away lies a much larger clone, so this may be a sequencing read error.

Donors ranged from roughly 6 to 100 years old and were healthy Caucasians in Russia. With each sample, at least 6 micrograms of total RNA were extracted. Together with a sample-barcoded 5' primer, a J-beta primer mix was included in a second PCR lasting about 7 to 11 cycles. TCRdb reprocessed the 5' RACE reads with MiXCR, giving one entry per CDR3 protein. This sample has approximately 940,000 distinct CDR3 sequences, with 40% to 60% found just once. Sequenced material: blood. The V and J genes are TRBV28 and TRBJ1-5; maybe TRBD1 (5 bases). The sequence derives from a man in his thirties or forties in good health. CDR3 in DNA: TGTGCCAGCATTCGGGGGAGGTTTCTTCAGCCCCAGCATTTT. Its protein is CASIRGRFLQPQHF.